This TCR beta chain is drawn from a study of shared clonotypes between healthy human individuals. In the study overall: The donor group consisted of a couple of women and a few men, aged 18 to 49. Researchers assigned three CD4 naive, three CD4 memory, two CD8 naive and one CD8 memory plate to each donor.

CDR3 length: 18 residues. Trimming removed 2 bases from V and 0 bases from J, with 21 bases in between. Germline V CDR1 and CDR2: SGHDT, YYEEEE. Profiled with immunoSEQ multiplex PCR; TCRdb holds only in-frame clones, not every one. Of 1.4 million or so clones listed, less than 99% were seen once; the top ten hold approximately 0.4%. The clonotype originates from a man in his thirties or forties in good health. Specimen: naive CD4+ T cells sorted from blood. Subset noted: CD45RA+ positively selected. The rearrangement links TRBV5-6 to TRBJ2-7; TRBD1 might be the D (6 bases). CDR3 bases: TGTGCCAGCAGCTTCAGGGGTATTCCCTCTCTTAGCTCCTACGAGCAGTACTTC. It encodes CASSFRGIPSLSSYEQYF.